The 16 T cell receptor beta chains below come from one sample, sequenced in a study of T cell clusters in autoimmune cytopenias. One tube held mixed TRB-A and TRB-B primer pools for touch-down PCR. TCRdb reprocessed the multiplex PCR reads; each CDR3 protein has one entry and no DNA is given. The sample table includes 7,000 to 7,500 distinct CDR3 sequences. TRB was amplified from around 250 ng of peripheral blood genomic DNA per sample. These data were also filed under a second study, of T cell repertoires in aging, cancer and after chemotherapy.

Input material: peripheral blood. These receptors came from a human donor in good health.

By frequency, this clonotype is medium-sized (0.01 to 0.1%). The rearrangement joins TRBV29-1 to TRBJ2-2; the TCRdb D gene call, TRBD1, has no DNA to confirm it. CDR3 length equals 14 residues. Looked up from germline, CDR1 is SQVTM and CDR2 is ANQGSEA. CDR3: CSVVGTVNTGELFF.

CDR3 sequence: CASSFSGGAAETQYF. The chain uses TRBV5-6 and TRBJ2-5; with no DNA, the TCRdb D assignment of TRBD2 cannot be verified. CDR1 SGHDT and CDR2 YYEEEE come from the germline V gene. The length of the CDR3 is 15 residues.

This chain connects TRBV6-1 to TRBJ2-7; TCRdb outputs TRBD2, but without DNA this stays unchecked. Per germline, CDR1 MNHNS and CDR2 SASEGT. CDR3 length equals 14 residues. This chain's CDR3 is CASIPTASTYEQYF.

This clonotype is deemed medium-sized by its frequency. V is TRBV19 and J is TRBJ2-1; TCRdb proposes TRBD1, but this gene call is untestable without DNA. The CDR3 is made up of 15 amino acids. Germline loops: CDR1 LNHDA, CDR2 SQIVND (reference sequence). CDR3 sequence reads: CASTIRPRQGFEQFF.

The chain joins TRBV19 to TRBJ1-2; TCRdb's assignment of TRBD1 cannot be checked, as there is no DNA. Germline CDR1 is LNHDA and CDR2 is SQIVND (reference sequence). CDR3 length: 13 residues. The CDR3 reads CASSYGTHYGYTF.

By frequency, this clonotype is medium-sized. The gene calls are TRBV19 and TRBJ1-4; TCRdb names TRBD1, which stays unverified in the absence of DNA. The length of the CDR3 is 14 residues. Germline loops: CDR1 LNHDA, CDR2 SQIVND (reference sequence). The CDR3 loop is CASSGDRAGEKLFF.

The gene calls are TRBV19 and TRBJ1-1. The CDR3 covers 14 residues. Germline loops: CDR1 LNHDA, CDR2 SQIVND (reference sequence). The CDR3 region is CASRIDRPNTEAFF.

This clonotype is identified as medium-sized from frequency. V is TRBV6-5 and J is TRBJ2-7; the D call of TRBD1 rests on TCRdb alone, since no DNA is present to check it. The CDR3 totals 16 residues. CDR1 MNHEY and CDR2 SVGAGI come from the germline V gene. This CDR3 reads CASSYDRGLSSYEQYF.

J is TRBJ1-1 and V is TRBV27; TCRdb picks TRBD1, but there is no DNA to check that call. This CDR3 has 13 amino acids. Germline CDR1 MNHEY, CDR2 SMNVEV (reference sequence). CDR3 in amino acids: CASSLQGTREAFF.

The chain has TRBV12-3 or TRBV12-4 and TRBJ2-1; TCRdb reports TRBD2, a call that lacks DNA to check it against. The CDR3 extends over 18 amino acids. Here the CDR3 reads CASSLDASGGVPYNEQFF.

According to its frequency, this clonotype is medium-sized (0.01 to 0.1%). The chain links TRBV19 to TRBJ1-5; as DNA is missing, the TRBD1 call by TCRdb cannot be tested. The CDR3 spans 15 residues. CDR1 LNHDA and CDR2 SQIVND come from the germline V gene (reference sequence). The chain's CDR3 is CASSIISGVQQPQHF.

The chain combines TRBV12-3 or TRBV12-4 with TRBJ1-1; absent DNA, TCRdb's TRBD1 call cannot be checked. The CDR3 is made up of 15 amino acids. This CDR3 is CASSFRTGGNTEAFF.

This chain connects TRBV6-1 to TRBJ1-4; TCRdb indicates TRBD1, and absent DNA this call remains unverified. CDR3 length: 17 residues. Germline loops: CDR1 MNHNS, CDR2 SASEGT. The CDR3 is CASSGYDRGSANEKLFF.

The chain combines TRBV19 with TRBJ1-4; TCRdb proposes TRBD1, but this gene call is untestable without DNA. Looked up from germline, CDR1 is LNHDA and CDR2 is SQIVND (reference sequence). The CDR3 extends over 15 amino acids. The CDR3 is CASSPQGARYEKLFF.

This chain connects TRBV7-9 to TRBJ1-1; TCRdb reports TRBD1, a call that lacks DNA to check it against. This CDR3 spans 13 amino acids. In germline, CDR1 is SEHNR, CDR2 FQNEAQ (reference sequence). CDR3 sequence: CASSWDRPPEAFF.

This chain uses TRBV5-1 with TRBJ2-1; TCRdb names TRBD2, which stays unverified in the absence of DNA. The CDR3 is 17 amino acids. Germline V CDR1 and CDR2: SGHRS, YFSETQ. The CDR3 sequence: CASSINPGTRDYNEQFF. Based on the CDR3 plus reference TRBV5-1 and TRBJ2-1, the full variable domain is KAGVTQTPRYLIKTRGQQVTLSCSPISGHRSVSWYQQTPGQGLQFLFEYFSETQRNKGNFPGRFSGRQFSNSRSEMNVSTLELGDSALYLCASSINPGTRDYNEQFFGPGTRLTVL.